This T cell receptor beta chain appears in the sequencing data of a study of shared clonotypes between healthy human individuals. The V gene end was trimmed by 1 base and the J gene end by 0 bases; junction bases not matched to a gene: 6. The CDR3 length is 16 residues. Germline V lookup: CDR1 SQVTM, CDR2 ANQGSEA. Naive CD8 cells were CD45RO-negative, positively selected for CCR7, excluding terminally differentiated effector memory CD45RA+ cells. TCRdb's copy holds only in-frame clones and misses some; the assay was immunoSEQ multiplex PCR. The sample shows about 2.1 million clones, 90% to 95% of them seen only once.

This TCR came from a man younger than 35 in good health. Some clones in this sample may be carry-over from other donors' samples. The rearrangement joins TRBV29-1 to TRBJ2-1; 7 bases agree with TRBD2. Material: naive CD8+ T cells from PBMCs. In nucleotides, the CDR3 is TGCAGCGTTGAAGGGGCGCTAGCGGCCTCCTACAATGAGCAGTTCTTC. It is translated as CSVEGALAASYNEQFF.